Listed below are T cell receptor beta chains from one sample, sequenced in a study of cytomegalovirus exposure and HLA in healthy donors. Generated by immunoSEQ multiplex PCR, the TCRdb table keeps only in-frame clones and is missing some. This sample has some 170,000 clones, with about 71% found just once. Sequenced input: PBMCs. All receptors derive from a woman in her twenties or thirties in good health and CMV-seronegative. Both conserved end residues are part of each CDR3. A D gene is named only where the DNA matches it firmly. Clone size is not always given. Where it is, it says once, few, many or a class for expanded clones.

few,TRBJ1-2,TRBV28,TRBD1,CASSFPAWTGNYGYTF,TGTGCCAGCAGTTTCCCAGCCTGGACAGGAAACTATGGCTACACCTTC
NA,TRBJ2-3,TRBV2,TRBD1,CATSGQGLTDTQYF,TGTGCCACAAGCGGACAGGGGTTGACAGATACGCAGTATTTT
NA,TRBJ2-7,TRBV5-1,NA,CASSVRGYEQYF,TGCGCCAGCAGCGTCAGGGGATACGAGCAGTACTTC
NA,TRBJ1-5,TRBV28,NA,CASNSGGTNQPQHF,TGTGCCAGCAATTCGGGTGGGACTAATCAGCCCCAGCATTTT
NA,TRBJ1-1,TRBV6-5,NA,CASSYSLGEVYTEAFF,TGTGCCAGCAGTTACTCATTGGGGGAGGTCTACACTGAAGCTTTCTTT
NA,TRBJ2-1,TRBV19,NA,CASIQGSAGNYEQFF,TGTGCCAGTATCCAGGGGTCGGCAGGTAACTATGAGCAGTTCTTC
NA,TRBJ2-1,TRBV11-2,TRBD2,CASSFGLAGYDHEQFF,TGTGCCAGCAGCTTCGGACTAGCGGGATATGATCATGAGCAGTTCTTC
NA,TRBJ2-1,TRBV11-1,NA,CASSLGGPGASILNEQFF,TGTGCCAGCAGCTTAGGAGGACCAGGGGCGAGTATCCTAAATGAGCAGTTCTTC
NA,TRBJ1-1,TRBV30,NA,CAWSEEGDMNTEAFF,TGTGCCTGGAGTGAGGAAGGGGACATGAACACTGAAGCTTTCTTT
NA,TRBJ2-1,TRBV2,TRBD2,CASSRTSGALYNEQFF,TGTGCCAGCAGTCGGACTAGCGGGGCCTTATACAATGAGCAGTTCTTC
few,TRBJ1-1,TRBV20-1,NA,CSANRYAEAFF,TGCAGTGCTAACAGGTACGCTGAAGCTTTCTTT
NA,TRBJ2-7,TRBV9,TRBD1,CASSPRTGTYEQYF,TGTGCCAGCAGCCCGAGGACAGGGACCTACGAGCAGTACTTC
few,TRBJ2-7,TRBV25-1,NA,CASSEPRTIQQYF,TGTGCCAGCAGTGAGCCCAGGACTATTCAGCAGTACTTC
NA,TRBJ2-5,TRBV18,TRBD1,CASSPWWDRDQETQYF,TGTGCCAGCTCACCATGGTGGGACAGGGACCAAGAGACCCAGTACTTC
NA,TRBJ1-2,TRBV19,TRBD1,CASREDREPYGYTF,TGTGCCAGTAGAGAAGACAGGGAACCCTATGGCTACACCTTC
once,TRBJ2-7,TRBV28,NA,CASSTSTALGMGGFNYEQYF,TGTGCCAGCAGTACCTCGACGGCTCTCGGAATGGGGGGATTCAACTACGAGCAGTACTTC
NA,TRBJ2-3,TRBV10-3,TRBD2,CAISRLAGVTDTQYF,TGTGCCATTAGCCGATTAGCGGGGGTCACAGATACGCAGTATTTT
NA,TRBJ2-7,TRBV29-1,TRBD2,CSVEFSSGTYEQYF,TGCAGCGTTGAATTCTCTAGCGGAACCTACGAGCAGTACTTC
NA,TRBJ1-5,TRBV4-1,TRBD1,CASSPTWTGGKQPQHF,TGCGCCAGCAGCCCAACCTGGACAGGGGGCAAGCAGCCCCAGCATTTT
NA,TRBJ1-3,TRBV6-4,NA,CASSAGVGNTIYF,TGTGCCAGCAGTGCAGGGGTCGGAAACACCATATATTTT
NA,TRBJ1-3,TRBV5-1,NA,CASTAGAGNTIYF,TGCGCCAGCACGGCGGGGGCTGGAAACACCATATATTTT
NA,TRBJ1-2,TRBV11-2,NA,CASSPVRGTANYGYTF,TGTGCCAGCAGCCCCGTACGGGGTACTGCTAACTATGGCTACACCTTC
once,TRBJ1-5,TRBV7-8,NA,CASSLVRVRNQPQHF,TGTGCCAGCAGCTTAGTCCGGGTCCGTAATCAGCCCCAGCATTTT
NA,TRBJ1-3,TRBV11-3,NA,CASSAGSSGNTIYF,TGTGCCAGCAGCGCTGGGAGTTCTGGAAACACCATATATTTT
NA,TRBJ2-7,TRBV7-7,NA,CASSHSLQDYEQYF,TGTGCTAGCAGCCATTCCCTTCAGGATTACGAGCAGTACTTC
NA,TRBJ2-3,TRBV6-4,TRBD2,CASSASGDTDTQYF,TGTGCCAGCAGTGCTAGCGGGGACACAGATACGCAGTATTTT
NA,TRBJ2-7,TRBV2,NA,CASRGPNNEQYF,TGTGCCAGCAGGGGGCCCAATAACGAGCAGTACTTC
NA,TRBJ2-5,TRBV7-9,TRBD2,CASSSGTSGQETQYF,TGTGCCAGCAGCTCCGGGACTAGCGGCCAAGAGACCCAGTACTTC
NA,TRBJ1-1,TRBV4-2,NA,CASSQDYREAFF,TGTGCCAGCAGCCAAGATTACAGAGAAGCTTTCTTT
few,TRBJ2-7,TRBV4-2,TRBD1,CASSQVGRDRDNEQYF,TGTGCCAGCAGCCAAGTGGGGCGGGACAGGGATAACGAGCAGTACTTC
NA,TRBJ2-1,TRBV19,TRBD2,CASSSLAGSSYNEQFF,TGTGCCAGTAGTTCACTAGCGGGGAGCTCCTACAATGAGCAGTTCTTC
NA,TRBJ2-2,TRBV5-5,TRBD1,CASSLGQGDTGELFF,TGTGCCAGCAGCTTGGGACAGGGAGACACCGGGGAGCTGTTTTTT
few,TRBJ1-1,TRBV25-1,NA,CASTRHNAEAFF,TGTGCCAGCACCCGTCACAACGCTGAAGCTTTCTTT
few,TRBJ2-3,TRBV7-2,NA,CASSLTGYTDTQYF,TGTGCCAGCAGCTTAACAGGCTATACAGATACGCAGTATTTT
few,TRBJ2-7,TRBV7-2,TRBD2,CASSWGLAGSEQYF,TGTGCCAGCAGCTGGGGACTAGCGGGTTCCGAGCAGTACTTC
NA,TRBJ2-5,TRBV10-3,NA,CAISGQRQETQYF,TGTGCCATCAGTGGACAGAGACAAGAGACCCAGTACTTC
once,TRBJ2-7,TRBV19,NA,CASSRDFAYEQYF,TGTGCCAGTAGTAGGGACTTTGCCTACGAGCAGTACTTC
NA,TRBJ2-1,TRBV4-3,TRBD1,CASSQEEGTGGHEQFF,TGCGCCAGCAGCCAAGAAGAGGGTACAGGGGGCCATGAGCAGTTCTTC
NA,TRBJ2-7,TRBV27,TRBD2,CASSLSGLAGGAYEQYF,TGTGCCAGCAGTTTATCGGGACTAGCGGGAGGCGCCTACGAGCAGTACTTC
NA,TRBJ2-1,TRBV6-4,TRBD2,CASSAGTSGYNEQFF,TGTGCCAGCAGTGCCGGGACTAGCGGGTACAATGAGCAGTTCTTC
NA,TRBJ2-5,TRBV5-8,TRBD1,CASSSEGANQETQYF,TGTGCCAGCAGTAGTGAGGGGGCTAACCAAGAGACCCAGTACTTC
NA,TRBJ1-3,TRBV18,TRBD1,CASSPGQGSGNTIYF,TGTGCCAGCTCACCAGGACAGGGCTCTGGAAACACCATATATTTT
NA,TRBJ2-5,TRBV6-6,TRBD2,CASSGTSGVEQYF,TGTGCCAGCAGTGGGACTAGCGGGGTGGAGCAGTACTTC
NA,TRBJ2-1,TRBV29-1,NA,CSVTTGQRGEQFF,TGCAGCGTGACGACAGGCCAACGAGGTGAGCAGTTCTTC
NA,TRBJ2-1,TRBV4-1,NA,CASSPGGGGIGGYNEQFF,TGCGCCAGCAGCCCGGGTGGAGGGGGCATAGGCGGGTACAATGAGCAGTTCTTC
NA,TRBJ2-7,TRBV30,TRBD1,CAWKKGSGPGQGNEQYF,TGTGCCTGGAAGAAGGGGTCGGGACCGGGACAGGGGAACGAGCAGTACTTC
NA,TRBJ2-1,TRBV28,NA,CASSLDKDNEQFF,TGTGCCAGCAGTTTGGACAAGGACAATGAGCAGTTCTTC
NA,TRBJ1-2,TRBV2,NA,CASSVRGQLYNENYGYTF,TGTGCCAGCAGTGTACGCGGACAGCTATACAACGAAAACTATGGCTACACCTTC